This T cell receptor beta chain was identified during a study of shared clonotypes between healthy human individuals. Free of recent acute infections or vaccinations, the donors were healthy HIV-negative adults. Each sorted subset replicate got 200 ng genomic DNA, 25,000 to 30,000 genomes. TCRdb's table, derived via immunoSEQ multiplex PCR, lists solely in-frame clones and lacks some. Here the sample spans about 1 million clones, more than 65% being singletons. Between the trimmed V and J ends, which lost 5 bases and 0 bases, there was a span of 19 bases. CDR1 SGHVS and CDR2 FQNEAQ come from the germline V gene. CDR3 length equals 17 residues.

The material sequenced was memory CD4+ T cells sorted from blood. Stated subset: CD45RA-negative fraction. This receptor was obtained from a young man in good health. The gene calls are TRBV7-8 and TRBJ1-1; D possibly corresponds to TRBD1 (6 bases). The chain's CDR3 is CASSGIDRKKLNTEAFF. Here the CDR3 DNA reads TGTGCCAGCAGCGGAATTGACAGGAAGAAATTGAACACTGAAGCTTTCTTT.